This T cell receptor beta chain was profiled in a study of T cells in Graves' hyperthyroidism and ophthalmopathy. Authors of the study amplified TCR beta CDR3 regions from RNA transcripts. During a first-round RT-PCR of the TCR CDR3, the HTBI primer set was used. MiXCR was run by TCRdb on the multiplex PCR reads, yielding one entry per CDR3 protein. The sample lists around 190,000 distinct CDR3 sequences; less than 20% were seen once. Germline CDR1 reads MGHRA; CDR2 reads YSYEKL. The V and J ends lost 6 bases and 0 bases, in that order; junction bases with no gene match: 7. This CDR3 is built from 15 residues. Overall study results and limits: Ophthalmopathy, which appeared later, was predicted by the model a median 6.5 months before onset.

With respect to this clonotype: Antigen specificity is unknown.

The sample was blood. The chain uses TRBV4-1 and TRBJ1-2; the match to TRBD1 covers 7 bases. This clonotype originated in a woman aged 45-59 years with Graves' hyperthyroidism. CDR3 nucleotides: TGCGCCAGCAGTCAGTCCGGGACAGCTAACTATGGCTACACCTTC. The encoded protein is CASSQSGTANYGYTF.